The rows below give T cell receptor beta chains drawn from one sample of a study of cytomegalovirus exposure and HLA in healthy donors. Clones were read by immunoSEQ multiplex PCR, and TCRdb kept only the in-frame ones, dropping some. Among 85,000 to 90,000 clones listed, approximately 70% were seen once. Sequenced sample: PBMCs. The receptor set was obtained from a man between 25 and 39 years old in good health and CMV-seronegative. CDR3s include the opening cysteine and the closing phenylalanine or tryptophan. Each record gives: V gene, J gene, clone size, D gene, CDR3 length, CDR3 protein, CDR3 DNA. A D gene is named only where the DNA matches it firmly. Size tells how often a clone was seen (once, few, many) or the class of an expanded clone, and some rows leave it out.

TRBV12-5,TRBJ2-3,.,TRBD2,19,CASGLVLAGGMSSTDTQYF,TGTGCTAGTGGTTTGGTACTTGCGGGGGGGATGTCTAGCACAGATACGCAGTATTTT
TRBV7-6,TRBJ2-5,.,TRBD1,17,CASSSHSGTGGLETQYF,TGTGCCAGCAGCTCACACTCCGGGACAGGGGGCCTGGAGACCCAGTACTTC
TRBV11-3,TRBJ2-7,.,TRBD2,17,CASSPGTSGPSSYEQYF,TGTGCCAGCAGCCCCGGGACTAGCGGACCTAGCTCCTACGAGCAGTACTTC
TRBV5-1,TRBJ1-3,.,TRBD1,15,CASSGQGGTGNTIYF,TGCGCCAGCAGCGGACAGGGTGGTACTGGAAACACCATATATTTT
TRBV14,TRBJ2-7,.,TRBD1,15,CASSKGRDRVPEQYF,TGTGCCAGCAGCAAAGGACGTGACAGGGTCCCCGAGCAGTACTTC
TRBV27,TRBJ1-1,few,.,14,CASSSPERNTEAFF,TGTGCCAGCAGCTCACCGGAGCGGAACACTGAAGCTTTCTTT
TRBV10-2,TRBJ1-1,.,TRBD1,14,CASSEGTANTEAFF,TGCGCCAGCAGTGAAGGGACAGCCAACACTGAAGCTTTCTTT
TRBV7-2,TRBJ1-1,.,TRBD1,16,CASSPAPGQLPYEAFF,TGTGCCAGCAGCCCGGCTCCGGGACAGCTACCCTATGAAGCTTTCTTT
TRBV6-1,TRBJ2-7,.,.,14,CASSESRGFYEQYF,TGTGCCAGCAGTGAAAGTCGGGGGTTCTACGAGCAGTACTTC
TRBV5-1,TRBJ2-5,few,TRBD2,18,CASSLRQISGRSAETQYF,TGCGCCAGCAGCTTAAGACAGATAAGCGGGAGGTCCGCCGAGACCCAGTACTTC
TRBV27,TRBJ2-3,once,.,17,CASSLSLQGRSTDTQYF,TGTGCCAGCAGTTTATCCCTACAGGGCAGAAGTACAGATACGCAGTATTTT
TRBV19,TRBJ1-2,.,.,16,CASSIDSSVELHGYTF,TGTGCCAGTAGTATAGATTCTTCCGTGGAACTACATGGCTACACCTTC
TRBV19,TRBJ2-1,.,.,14,CASSSLTTGSEQFF,TGTGCCAGTAGCTCCCTAACCACAGGGAGTGAGCAGTTCTTC
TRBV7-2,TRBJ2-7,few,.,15,CASSSRSGHPYEQYF,TGTGCCAGCAGCTCCCGGTCGGGACACCCCTACGAGCAGTACTTC
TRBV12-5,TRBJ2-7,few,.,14,CASGLWAPADEQYF,TGTGCTAGTGGTTTGTGGGCTCCGGCCGACGAGCAGTACTTC
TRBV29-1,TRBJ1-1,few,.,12,CSVEDWGSEAFF,TGCAGCGTTGAAGATTGGGGCAGTGAAGCTTTCTTT
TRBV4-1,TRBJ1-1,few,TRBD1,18,CASSQVGQGVYMDTEAFF,TGCGCCAGCAGCCAAGTGGGACAGGGGGTCTATATGGACACTGAAGCTTTCTTT
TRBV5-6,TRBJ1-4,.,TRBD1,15,CASSLSGGTDEKLFF,TGTGCCAGCAGCTTGTCAGGCGGGACAGATGAAAAACTGTTTTTT
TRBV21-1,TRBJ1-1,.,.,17,CASSKMVRGRLNTEAFF,TGTGCCAGCAGCAAGATGGTCAGGGGGCGACTGAACACTGAAGCTTTCTTT
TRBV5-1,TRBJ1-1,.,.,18,CASSLAYSAGGMNTEAFF,TGCGCCAGCAGCTTGGCCTATTCAGCTGGGGGGATGAACACTGAAGCTTTCTTT
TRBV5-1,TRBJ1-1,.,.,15,CASSQQEAGNTEAFF,TGCGCCAGCAGTCAGCAGGAGGCTGGGAACACTGAAGCTTTCTTT
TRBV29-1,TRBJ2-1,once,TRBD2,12,CSVDGAGDEQFF,TGCAGCGTCGATGGAGCGGGAGACGAGCAGTTCTTC
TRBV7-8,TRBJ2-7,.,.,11,CASSLYNEQYF,TGTGCCAGCAGCTTATACAACGAGCAGTACTTC
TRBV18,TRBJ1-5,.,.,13,CASSPDIDQPQHF,TGTGCCAGCTCCCCGGACATTGATCAGCCCCAGCATTTT
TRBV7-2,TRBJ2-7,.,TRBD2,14,CASTPWAGAYEQYF,TGTGCCAGCACCCCCTGGGCGGGGGCCTACGAGCAGTACTTC
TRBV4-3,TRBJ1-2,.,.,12,CASGQSNYGYTF,TGCGCCAGCGGACAGTCTAACTATGGCTACACCTTC
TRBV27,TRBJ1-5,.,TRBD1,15,CASSFTGVWNQPQHF,TGTGCCAGCAGTTTCACAGGGGTTTGGAATCAGCCCCAGCATTTT
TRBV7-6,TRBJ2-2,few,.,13,CASSLGSIVELFF,TGTGCCAGCAGCTTAGGTAGCATAGTGGAGCTGTTTTTT
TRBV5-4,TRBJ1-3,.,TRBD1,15,CASSQDRAPGNTIYF,TGTGCCAGCAGTCAGGACAGGGCTCCTGGAAACACCATATATTTT
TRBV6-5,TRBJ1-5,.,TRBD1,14,CASSPGQGTQPQHF,TGTGCCAGCAGTCCCGGACAGGGAACTCAGCCCCAGCATTTT
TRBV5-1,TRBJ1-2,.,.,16,CASSLLAGGTYYGYTF,TGCGCCAGCAGCTTGTTGGCCGGGGGAACTTACTATGGCTACACCTTC
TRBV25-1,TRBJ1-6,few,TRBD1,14,CASSPGQHNSPLHF,TGTGCCAGCAGCCCGGGACAGCATAATTCACCCCTCCACTTT
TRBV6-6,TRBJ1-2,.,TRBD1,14,CASRGPGQYYGYTF,TGTGCCAGCAGAGGTCCGGGACAGTACTATGGCTACACCTTC
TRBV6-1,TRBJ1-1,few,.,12,CASSELTGVDFF,TGTGCCAGCAGTGAGCTTACAGGAGTCGATTTCTTT
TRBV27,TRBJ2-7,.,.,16,CASSFNSLSGSYEQYF,TGTGCCAGCAGTTTCAACAGCCTGTCTGGCTCCTACGAGCAGTACTTC
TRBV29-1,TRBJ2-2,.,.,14,CSVDIRGNTGELFF,TGCAGCGTTGACATCCGGGGAAACACCGGGGAGCTGTTTTTT
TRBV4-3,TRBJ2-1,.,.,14,CASSKQSTYNEQFF,TGCGCCAGCAGCAAGCAAAGTACCTACAATGAGCAGTTCTTC
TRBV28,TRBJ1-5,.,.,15,CASEGGTYSNQPQHF,TGTGCCAGCGAGGGGGGGACTTATAGCAATCAGCCCCAGCATTTT
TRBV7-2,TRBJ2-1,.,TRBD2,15,CASSERLAGGTEQFF,TGTGCCAGCAGCGAACGACTAGCGGGAGGAACTGAGCAGTTCTTC
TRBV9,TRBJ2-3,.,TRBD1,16,CASSAPGQGTADTQYF,TGTGCCAGCAGCGCACCGGGACAGGGCACCGCAGATACGCAGTATTTT
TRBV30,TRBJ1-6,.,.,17,CAWSQKGGYEGDSPLHF,TGTGCCTGGAGCCAAAAGGGAGGGTATGAAGGTGATTCACCCCTCCACTTT
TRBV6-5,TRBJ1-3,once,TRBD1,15,CASRPGQGRGNTIYF,TGTGCCAGCAGGCCGGGACAGGGTCGAGGAAACACCATATATTTT
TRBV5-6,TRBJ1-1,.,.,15,CASSLGFGVNTEAFF,TGTGCCAGCAGCCTGGGATTCGGAGTGAACACTGAAGCTTTCTTT